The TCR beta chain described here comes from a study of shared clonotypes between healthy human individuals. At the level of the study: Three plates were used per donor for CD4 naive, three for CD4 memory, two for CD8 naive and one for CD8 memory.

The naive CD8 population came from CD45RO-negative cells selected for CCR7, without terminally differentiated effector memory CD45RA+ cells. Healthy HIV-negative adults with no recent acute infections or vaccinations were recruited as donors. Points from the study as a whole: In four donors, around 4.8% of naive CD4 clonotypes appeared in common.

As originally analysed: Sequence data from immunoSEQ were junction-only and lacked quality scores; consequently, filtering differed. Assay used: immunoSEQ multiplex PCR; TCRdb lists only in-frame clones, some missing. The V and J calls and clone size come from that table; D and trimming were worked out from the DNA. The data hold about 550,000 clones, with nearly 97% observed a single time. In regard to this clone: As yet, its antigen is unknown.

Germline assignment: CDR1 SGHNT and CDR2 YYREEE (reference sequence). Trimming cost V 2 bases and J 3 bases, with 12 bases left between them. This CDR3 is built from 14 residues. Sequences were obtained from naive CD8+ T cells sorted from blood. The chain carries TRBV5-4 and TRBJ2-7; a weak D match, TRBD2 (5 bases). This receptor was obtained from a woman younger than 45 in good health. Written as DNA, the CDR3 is TGTGCCAGCAGCTTACGGGGTGTCAGCTACGAGCAGTACTTC. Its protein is CASSLRGVSYEQYF.